Following are 23 T cell receptor beta chains from one sample sequenced in a study of shared clonotypes between healthy human individuals. Sequencing was performed with immunoSEQ multiplex PCR; in TCRdb, only in-frame clones are kept and a portion is missing. The sample records about 490,000 clones, around 80% being singletons. The sequenced sample consisted of PBMCs. The receptors originated from a woman in her thirties or forties in good health. Some clones in this sample may be carry-over from other donors' samples.

CDR3 sequence reads: CASSHRQGGTGELFF. Here the CDR3 DNA reads TGTGCCAGCAGCCACCGACAGGGGGGCACCGGGGAGCTGTTTTTT. V gene TRBV7-9 combines with J gene TRBJ2-2; 9 nucleotides line up with TRBD1. Germline V lookup: CDR1 SEHNR, CDR2 FQNEAQ (reference sequence). V gave up 5 bases and J gave up 4 bases; unmatched junction bases: 5. The CDR3 loop spans 15 amino acids.

The genes are TRBV18 and TRBJ2-2; D is uncertain. The CDR3 covers 14 residues. Per germline, CDR1 KGHSH and CDR2 LQKENI. V gave up 8 bases and J gave up 3 bases, with 13 bases separating them. The DNA for the CDR3 is TGTGCCAGCGCCCAACAAGTATACACCGGGGAGCTGTTTTTT. It translates to CASAQQVYTGELFF. The full variable domain, with the rest looked up from reference TRBV18 and TRBJ2-2, is NAGVMQNPRHLVRRRGQEARLRCSPMKGHSHVYWYRQLPEEGLKFMVYLQKENIIDESGMPKERFSAEFPKEGPSILRIQQVVRGDSAAYFCASAQQVYTGELFFGEGSRLTVL.

This chain uses TRBV9 with TRBJ2-3, with TRBD1 matching over 10 bases. Trimming cost V 0 bases and J 4 bases; bases outside gene matches: 8. The CDR3 is made up of 17 amino acids. Looked up from germline, CDR1 is SGDLS and CDR2 is YYNGEE. DNA for the CDR3: TGTGCCAGCAGCGTAGCCCCCCCCGGGACAGGGGCAGATACGCAGTATTTT. This codes for CASSVAPPGTGADTQYF.

This chain connects TRBV12-5 to TRBJ1-2; perhaps TRBD1 as D (6 bases). The CDR3 is 12 residues long. CDR1 is LGHNT and CDR2 is FRNRAP in the germline V gene. V lost 4 bases and J lost 4, with 7 bases in between. The CDR3 nucleotides are TGTGCTAGTGGTTGGGACACCTATGGCTACACCTTC. It encodes CASGWDTYGYTF.

The J gene is TRBJ1-1, the V gene TRBV18, with D unresolved. Trimming left V 3 bases short and J 2 bases short, with 7 bases between. The length of the CDR3 is 13 residues. CDR1 is KGHSH, CDR2 LQKENI, per germline. The CDR3 DNA reads TGTGCCAGCTCACCCTCATTCAACACTGAAGCTTTCTTT. This translates into CASSPSFNTEAFF.

Notes on this clone: With a far larger clone one base away, a read error is the likely cause. The sample holds other DNA sequences that translate to the same CDR3. This sequence joins TRBV28 and TRBJ1-5; D remains ambiguous. CDR1 and CDR2 (germline): MDHEN, SYDVKM. CDR3 length equals 12 residues. The CDR3 reads CASSDTHQPQHF. In DNA form, the CDR3 reads TGTGCCAGCAGTGATACTCATCAGCCCCAGCACTTT.

On this clone itself: At one of its ends the junction is not consistent with the germline gene, which may arise from a read error. The chain is built from TRBV5-1 and TRBJ2-4; 10 nucleotides agree with TRBD1. The CDR3 consists of 16 residues. The V gene's germline CDR1 is SGHRS and CDR2 YFSETQ. The CDR3 nucleotides read TGCGCCAGCAGTTTGGGCCCGGGACAGGGGCAAAACATTCAGTACTTC. Its translation: CASSLGPGQGQNIQYF.

The rearrangement joins TRBV18 to TRBJ1-5; TRBD1 aligns across 7 bases. The germline V gene has CDR1 KGHSH and CDR2 LQKENI. The CDR3 covers 15 residues. V shed 3 bases, J shed 4 bases, and the junction held 6 bases outside the gene matches. CDR3 residues: CASSPWDSSNQPQHF. DNA for the CDR3: TGTGCCAGCTCACCCTGGGACAGCTCTAATCAGCCCCAGCATTTT. The full variable domain, in which reference TRBV18 and TRBJ1-5 provide the parts outside the CDR3, is NAGVMQNPRHLVRRRGQEARLRCSPMKGHSHVYWYRQLPEEGLKFMVYLQKENIIDESGMPKERFSAEFPKEGPSILRIQQVVRGDSAAYFCASSPWDSSNQPQHFGDGTRLSIL.

This chain uses TRBV18 with TRBJ2-3; D unclear. The germline V gene has CDR1 KGHSH and CDR2 LQKENI. The CDR3 contains 13 residues. V was shortened by 2 bases and J by 2 bases, with 5 bases between the two germline ends. The CDR3 sequence is CASSPVPTDTQYF. The CDR3 DNA sequence: TGTGCCAGCTCACCAGTCCCCACAGATACGCAGTATTTT.

Turning to this clone: This sample also contains other DNA sequences that code for the same CDR3. V usage is TRBV5-1 and J usage is TRBJ1-1, with 7 bases that match TRBD1. V was clipped by 3 bases and J by 2 bases; unmatched bases: 7. The length of the CDR3 is 15 residues. CDR1 and CDR2 (germline): SGHRS, YFSETQ. The CDR3 nucleotides read TGCGCCAGCAGCTGGGGGACAGCCGGCAACACTGAAGCTTTCTTT. It translates to CASSWGTAGNTEAFF.

This chain joins TRBV19 and TRBJ2-1; 9 bases fit TRBD2. CDR1 is LNHDA and CDR2 is SQIVND in the germline V gene (reference sequence). CDR3 size: 15 residues. V was clipped by 6 bases and J by 2 bases; unmatched bases: 5. CDR3 sequence (DNA): TGTGCCAGTAGCCTTAGCGGGAGCCCCTACAATGAGCAGTTCTTC. Its translation is CASSLSGSPYNEQFF. Full variable domain (remainder filled in from reference TRBV19 and TRBJ2-1): DGGITQSPKYLFRKEGQNVTLSCEQNLNHDAMYWYRQDPGQGLRLIYYSQIVNDFQKGDIAEGYSVSREKKESFPLTVTSAQKNPTAFYLCASSLSGSPYNEQFFGPGTRLTVL.

This clone has just a few counts. The chain couples TRBV4-3 to TRBJ1-1; possible D gene TRBD1, 5 bases. In germline, CDR1 is LGHNA, CDR2 YSLEER. The CDR3 covers 16 residues. The V gene lost 5 bases and the J gene lost 4 bases, with 20 bases spanning the gap. CDR3 in amino acids: CASSSSPDNGGTEAFF. The DNA for the CDR3 is TGCGCCAGCAGCTCCTCCCCTGATAACGGGGGCACTGAAGCTTTCTTT.

The DNA of the CDR3 is TGCGCCAGCAGCTTGATCGGGGGCGGGAGCCCCACGGAGCAGTTCTTC. Encoded protein: CASSLIGGGSPTEQFF. The chain carries TRBV5-1 and TRBJ2-1; a possible D gene is TRBD2 (7 bases). CDR1 is SGHRS and CDR2 is YFSETQ in the germline V gene. Trimming took off 1 base at V and 10 bases at J, with 21 bases between the two ends. The CDR3 runs to 16 residues.

The chain has TRBV4-1 and TRBJ2-6, with D hard to call. The CDR3 is made up of 16 amino acids. Deletions cut 1 base from V and 1 base from J, with 8 bases between. CDR1 and CDR2 (germline): MGHRA, YSYEKL. CDR3 loop: CASSQGAVSGANVLTF. The CDR3 nucleotides are TGCGCCAGCAGCCAAGGGGCAGTTTCTGGGGCCAACGTCCTGACTTTC.

J is TRBJ2-7 and V is TRBV13; 9 positions match TRBD1. Trimming took 3 bases from V and 4 from J; bases not matched to a gene: 19. This CDR3 has 19 residues. The germline V gene encodes CDR1 PRHDT and CDR2 FYEKMQ (reference sequence). The chain's CDR3 is CASSFIRRDRVLYGYEQYF. The CDR3 nucleotides are TGTGCCAGCAGCTTCATTAGGAGGGACAGGGTGCTTTATGGTTACGAGCAGTACTTC.

A single count supports this clone. The chain joins TRBV25-1 to TRBJ2-1; 11 bases are a match to TRBD2. Germline V gene lookup returns CDR1 MGHDK and CDR2 SYGVNS. There are 16 residues in the CDR3. CDR3 nucleotides: TGTGCTCACAGGGGACCCGGGACTAGCGGACACAATGAGCAGTTCTTC. Protein: CAHRGPGTSGHNEQFF.

The V gene is TRBV10-3, the J gene TRBJ2-7, with TRBD1 identical over 9 bases. Germline V gene data show CDR1 as ENHRY and CDR2 as SYGVKD. The J segment lost 2 bases and the V segment lost 8 bases, leaving 10 bases of the junction unmatched. The CDR3 has 15 amino acids. The CDR3 region has the DNA TGTGCCATCCGAGCGGACAGGGGTGGCCCCTACGAGCAGTACTTC. This gives the protein CAIRADRGGPYEQYF.

The rearrangement uses TRBV7-9 and TRBJ2-5, with TRBD2 identical over 14 bases. This CDR3 comprises 17 residues. The V gene end was trimmed by 5 bases and the J gene end by 3 bases; junction bases not matched to a gene: 8. Looked up from germline, CDR1 is SEHNR and CDR2 is FQNEAQ (reference sequence). CDR3 in DNA: TGTGCCAGCAGCCCGCGACTAGCGGGAGGGATGGAAGAGACCCAGTACTTC. Protein sequence: CASSPRLAGGMEETQYF.

A remark on this clone: This could be a read error, since a much larger clone is one nucleotide away. In DNA form, the CDR3 reads TGTGCCTGGAGTCTGTTTGGTCCCAAAAATCGGCCCCAGCATTTT. Its protein product is CAWSLFGPKNRPQHF. This sequence joins TRBV30 and TRBJ1-5; no definite D call. Looked up from germline, CDR1 is GTSNPN and CDR2 is SVGIG (reference sequence). The CDR3 has 15 residues.

For this clone: This likely stems from a read error, as it lies one base from a far larger clone. The chain recombines TRBV28 with TRBJ1-2; D is unresolved. Looked up from germline, CDR1 is MDHEN and CDR2 is SYDVKM. This CDR3 contains 12 residues. In DNA form, the CDR3 reads TGTGTCAGCAGTTTCGGGGTTGATGGCTACACCTTC. Translating gives CVSSFGVDGYTF.

Only one count was recorded for this clone. V and J are TRBV7-9 and TRBJ2-2; D remains unclear. V lost 2 bases and J 0 bases, leaving 7 bases between the germline ends. The CDR3 has 15 amino acids. CDR1 and CDR2 from the germline V gene are SEHNR and FQNEAQ (reference sequence). The CDR3 is CASSLHGANTGELFF. CDR3 sequence (DNA): TGTGCCAGCAGCTTACACGGAGCGAACACCGGGGAGCTGTTTTTT.

This chain connects TRBV4-3 to TRBJ2-7; weak D call: TRBD2 (6 bases). Germline V CDR1 and CDR2: LGHNA, YSLEER. V was shortened by 1 base and J by 0 bases, with 13 bases between the two germline ends. The CDR3 has 16 amino acids. The CDR3 reads CASSQASGLSSYEQYF. As DNA, the CDR3 is TGCGCCAGCAGCCAAGCAAGCGGACTATCCTCCTACGAGCAGTACTTC.

In this sample, this clone turned up a few times. The chain recombines TRBV4-3 with TRBJ2-7; D not resolved. This CDR3 is 17 amino acids long. CDR1 and CDR2 (germline): LGHNA, YSLEER. Deletions cut 0 bases from V and 2 bases from J, with 17 bases between. This CDR3 reads CASSQDLQASPPYEQYF. CDR3 in DNA: TGCGCCAGCAGCCAAGATCTTCAGGCTAGTCCACCCTACGAGCAGTACTTC.